The entry below gives a single T cell receptor (beta chain) sequence along with its context. Its antigen is unknown. One base away there is no much larger clone; base qualities are not given. These data come from a study of radiotherapy plus CTLA-4 blockade in lung cancer (dated by TCRdb to 2016 to 2018). Study-wide context: Among the enrolled patients, about 19% had an objective response, and 25% to 35% reached disease control.

The CDR1 and CDR2 encoded by the germline V gene are MGHRA and YSYEKL. The CDR3 covers 15 residues, taking in both the cysteine and the phenylalanine. The read is trimmed to its CDR3 DNA, 45 bases read in frame from base 1. Focal radiation therapy combined with CTLA-4 blockade (ipilimumab) was tested in patients with chemo-refractory metastatic non-small-cell lung cancer. Study-wide findings and limitations: The strongest predictors of response were reported to be early dynamic shifts in blood T cell clones along with a rise in serum interferon-beta following radiation. After treatment with radiotherapy and ipilimumab, TCR clones that originated in tumors expanded in peripheral blood.

The receptor library was made with the immunoSEQ multiplex PCR assay. TCRdb limited this immuneACCESS table to in-frame rearrangements with V and J called. A share of clones is missing; checked studies link under half to unresolved V genes, and the rest is unexplained. Recorded for this sample are about 24,000 clones; about 76% of them occurred a single time. The ten largest account for approximately 3.3% of the sample. This clonotype was obtained from a human donor with non-small cell lung cancer whose response to radiotherapy plus ipilimumab could not be evaluated. The source material was peripheral blood, sampled from a patient treated with radiotherapy plus ipilimumab. The chain couples TRBV4-1 to TRBJ2-5; TRBD2 could be the D gene, as 8 bases match. The tail of the sequence fits TRBJ2-7 better, so the J call may be wrong. The CDR3 corresponds to CASSHTSGQGGEQYF. In nucleotide form, the sequence is TGCGCCAGCAGCCACACTAGCGGCCAGGGGGGCGAGCAGTACTTC.